What follows are 28 T cell receptor beta chains derived from one specimen sequenced in a study of somatic mutations in cytotoxic T cells in rheumatoid arthritis. Repertoires were generated with immunoSEQ multiplex PCR, while TCRdb's copy carries only in-frame clones and drops some. The sample lists more than 15,000 clones, over 65% seen once, with roughly 5% in the top ten. Specimen: CD8+ T cells sorted from blood. The source is a man in his 60s in good health.

A note on this clone: Other DNA sequences from this sample encode an identical CDR3 as well. The chain employs TRBV7-8 and TRBJ1-4; TRBD1 might be the D (5 bases). The CDR3 sequence is 16 residues long. The V end was cut by 5 bases, the J end by 5 bases, with 18 bases between. Germline CDR1 is SGHVS and CDR2 is FQNEAQ. The CDR3 DNA is TGTGCCAGCAGCGACCAGGGCGACGGGAGGAATGAAAAACTGTTTTTT. Protein sequence: CASSDQGDGRNEKLFF.

The rearrangement uses TRBV10-3 and TRBJ2-7, with TRBD1 matching over 7 bases. Germline V gives CDR1 ENHRY, CDR2 SYGVKD. The CDR3 sequence is 13 residues long. The trim removed 10 bases at V and 3 bases at J, leaving 9 bases unmatched. CDR3 in amino acids: CATVDRAGYEQYF. CDR3 bases: TGTGCCACCGTCGACAGGGCCGGCTACGAGCAGTACTTC.

This clone has only one observation. This sequence joins TRBV18 and TRBJ2-1, with TRBD1 identical over 7 bases. CDR1 and CDR2 from the germline V gene are KGHSH and LQKENI. This CDR3 is 16 amino acids long. The V segment lost 4 bases and the J segment 0 bases; nucleotides outside the gene matches: 6. CDR3 amino acids: CASSHSTGSSYNEQFF. CDR3 sequence (DNA): TGTGCCAGCTCACACTCGACAGGGAGCTCCTACAATGAGCAGTTCTTC. The variable domain in full, completed from reference TRBV18 and TRBJ2-1, reads NAGVMQNPRHLVRRRGQEARLRCSPMKGHSHVYWYRQLPEEGLKFMVYLQKENIIDESGMPKERFSAEFPKEGPSILRIQQVVRGDSAAYFCASSHSTGSSYNEQFFGPGTRLTVL.

The CDR3: CASSAERHAGGTDTQYF. The DNA of the CDR3 is TGTGCCAGCAGCGCCGAGCGTCATGCGGGAGGTACAGATACGCAGTATTTT. V gene TRBV9 combines with J gene TRBJ2-3; 8 positions match TRBD2. Germline-derived CDR1 and CDR2 are SGDLS and YYNGEE. CDR3 length: 17 residues. V lost 3 bases, J lost 3 bases, and 12 bases stayed unmatched.

The chain recombines TRBV13 with TRBJ2-2, with D unresolved. Germline CDR1 and CDR2: PRHDT and FYEKMQ (reference sequence). The CDR3 loop spans 13 amino acids. The V end was cut by 1 base, the J end by 2 bases, with 2 bases between. The CDR3 region has the DNA TGTGCCAGCAGCTTAGCTAACACCGGGGAGCTGTTTTTT. This translates into CASSLANTGELFF.

The chain recombines TRBV7-3 with TRBJ2-1; 10 bases are a match to TRBD1. This CDR3 contains 17 residues. Germline CDR1 reads SGHTA; CDR2 reads FQGTGA. With 3 bases clipped from V and 2 bases from J, the junction kept 7 bases outside the gene matches. CDR3 residues: CASSFRGGTGAYNEQFF. The CDR3, as DNA: TGTGCCAGCAGCTTCCGTGGCGGGACAGGGGCCTACAATGAGCAGTTCTTC. The full variable domain, rest sourced from reference TRBV7-3 and TRBJ2-1, is GAGVSQTPSNKVTEKGKYVELRCDPISGHTALYWYRQSLGQGPEFLIYFQGTGAADDSGLPNDRFFAVRPEGSVSTLKIQRTERGDSAVYLCASSFRGGTGAYNEQFFGPGTRLTVL.

The chain joins TRBV7-9 to TRBJ1-1; 9 bases fit TRBD1. The CDR3 spans 15 residues. Trimming cost V 4 bases and J 5 bases; bases outside gene matches: 8. Germline CDR1 reads SEHNR; CDR2 reads FQNEAQ (reference sequence). CDR3 DNA: TGTGCCAGCAGCTCGAACCACAGGGGGCTGACTGAAGCTTTCTTT. Amino acid sequence: CASSSNHRGLTEAFF.

This chain uses TRBV27 with TRBJ1-2; D gene uncertain. V was shortened by 5 bases and J by 10 bases, with 17 bases between the two germline ends. The CDR3 runs 13 residues. CDR1 and CDR2 (germline): MNHEY, SMNVEV (reference sequence). CDR3 region: CASSLQPRTDYTF. CDR3 nucleotide sequence: TGTGCCAGCAGTCTTCAGCCCCGGACTGACTACACCTTC.

The chain employs TRBV14 and TRBJ2-7, with D tentatively TRBD1 (5 bases). V was cut by 1 base and J by 3 bases, with 19 bases left in between. Germline CDR1 is SGHDN and CDR2 is FVKESK. The CDR3 spans 17 residues. In nucleotides, the CDR3 is TGTGCCAGCAGCCAAGCGGCGACAGTGTTCCCTCTCTACGAGCAGTACTTC. It encodes CASSQAATVFPLYEQYF.

J is TRBJ1-3 and V is TRBV7-2, with D tentatively TRBD1 (5 bases). The ends were cut back, 0 bases at V and 4 bases at J, with 13 bases in the middle. CDR3 length: 16 amino acids. Germline V gene sequence: CDR1 SGHTA, CDR2 FQGNSA. The CDR3 sequence: CASSLASGPEGNTIYF. The CDR3 bases are TGTGCCAGCAGCTTAGCATCAGGGCCAGAGGGAAACACCATATATTTT.

The chain couples TRBV6-5 to TRBJ2-3; D is possibly TRBD2 (5 bases). With 8 bases removed from V and 3 bases from J, the gap between germline ends came to 12 bases. The CDR3 has 13 amino acids. Germline assignment: CDR1 MNHEY and CDR2 SVGAGI. CDR3 nucleotide sequence: TGTGCCAGCGCAGAGGGAAGGACAGATACGCAGTATTTT. Translated, it gives CASAEGRTDTQYF.

The CDR3 here is CASSYSRGHTEAFF. In DNA, the CDR3 is TGTGCCAGCAGTTACTCGCGGGGGCACACTGAAGCTTTCTTT. The gene calls are TRBV6-5 and TRBJ1-1, with D tentatively TRBD1 (6 bases). Germline CDR1 reads MNHEY; CDR2 reads SVGAGI. This CDR3 is built from 14 residues. The V gene lost 0 bases and the J gene lost 3 bases, with 8 bases spanning the gap.

The chain couples TRBV7-3 to TRBJ2-1, with 7 bases identical to TRBD2. Per germline, CDR1 SGHTA and CDR2 FQGTGA. Germline trimming cut 3 bases from V and 6 bases from J; bases unmatched to any gene: 8. CDR3 length equals 15 residues. This CDR3 reads CASSLTAGDFNEQFF. The CDR3 coding sequence is TGTGCCAGCAGCTTGACGGCGGGAGACTTCAATGAGCAGTTCTTC. The full variable domain, its missing parts supplied by reference TRBV7-3 and TRBJ2-1, is GAGVSQTPSNKVTEKGKYVELRCDPISGHTALYWYRQSLGQGPEFLIYFQGTGAADDSGLPNDRFFAVRPEGSVSTLKIQRTERGDSAVYLCASSLTAGDFNEQFFGPGTRLTVL.

This chain connects TRBV5-1 to TRBJ2-1; the match to TRBD2 covers 13 bases. V was pared by 4 bases and J by 7 bases, with 8 bases of the junction left unmatched. This CDR3 contains 16 residues. The V gene's germline CDR1 is SGHRS and CDR2 YFSETQ. The CDR3 region is CASSPGTSGTRNEQFF. The CDR3 DNA follows: TGCGCCAGCAGCCCGGGGACTAGCGGGACACGGAATGAGCAGTTCTTC.

Of note for this clone: A junction end diverges from the germline sequence, so it may reflect a read error. V is TRBV6-5 and J is TRBJ2-7; D is ambiguous. Germline CDR1 is MNHEY and CDR2 is SVGAGI. The CDR3 is 14 amino acids. CDR3 residues: CVSSSFGGTYEQYF. CDR3 DNA: TGTGTCAGCAGTTCTTTCGGCGGAACCTACGAGCAGTACTTC.

This sequence joins TRBV7-9 and TRBJ2-3; possible D gene TRBD2, 5 bases. Germline CDR1 SEHNR, CDR2 FQNEAQ (reference sequence). The CDR3 is 15 residues long. The V and J ends lost 3 bases and 2 bases respectively, with 12 bases between them. CDR3 coding DNA: TGTGCCAGCAGCTTTAGCGACGGCTTCACAGATACGCAGTATTTT. Translating gives CASSFSDGFTDTQYF. Together with reference TRBV7-9 and TRBJ2-3, the CDR3 gives the full variable domain: DTGVSQNPRHKITKRGQNVTFRCDPISEHNRLYWYRQTLGQGPEFLTYFQNEAQLEKSRLLSDRFSAERPKGSFSTLEIQRTEQGDSAMYLCASSFSDGFTDTQYFGPGTRLTVL.

The V call is TRBV7-2, the J call TRBJ2-1, with TRBD2 identical over 7 bases. Trimming removed 5 bases from V and 5 bases from J; junction bases left unmatched: 12. The CDR3 is made up of 16 amino acids. Germline assignment: CDR1 SGHTA and CDR2 FQGNSA. The CDR3 DNA follows: TGTGCCAGCAGCCCGTATAGCGGGTGGGCGGACAATGAGCAGTTCTTC. Translation gives CASSPYSGWADNEQFF.

V and J are TRBV6-5 and TRBJ1-2, with 9 bases fitting TRBD1. This CDR3 comprises 14 residues. Germline CDR1 is MNHEY and CDR2 is SVGAGI. Trimming removed 6 bases from V and 4 bases from J; junction bases left unmatched: 6. The CDR3 region has the DNA TGTGCCAGCAGGATTCTACAGGGGGCCTATGGCTACACCTTC. This sequence encodes CASRILQGAYGYTF.

The chain couples TRBV13 to TRBJ2-2; 10 bases agree with TRBD2. Trimming removed 0 bases from V and 7 bases from J; junction bases left unmatched: 8. This CDR3 region has 17 residues. Per the germline V gene, CDR1 is PRHDT and CDR2 is FYEKMQ (reference sequence). The CDR3 is CASSLGLAGDRSGELFF. The CDR3 region has the DNA TGTGCCAGCAGCTTAGGTCTAGCGGGAGATCGAAGCGGGGAGCTGTTTTTT.

The chain uses TRBV11-2 and TRBJ2-1; TRBD2 matches 12 bases. The CDR3 runs to 16 residues. V trimming: 5 bases; J trimming: 8 bases; junction bases outside the gene matches: 10. CDR1 is SGHAT and CDR2 is FQNNGV in the germline V gene. The CDR3 DNA reads as TGTGCCAGCAGCCCGTTGGGGACTAGCGGGTTAGATGAGCAGTTCTTC. This translates into CASSPLGTSGLDEQFF.

This clone was observed a few times. The gene calls are TRBV7-7 and TRBJ1-4; 8 nucleotides agree with TRBD1. Germline V lookup: CDR1 SSHAT, CDR2 FNYEAQ (reference sequence). V shed 4 bases and J 7 bases; nucleotides not matched to a gene: 2. CDR3 length equals 13 residues. The DNA for the CDR3 is TGTGCCAGCAGCTCCGGGACAGGTGAAAAACTGTTTTTT. Protein: CASSSGTGEKLFF.

The CDR3 loop is CASSVGQGSNQPQHF. The CDR3 nucleotides read TGTGCCAGCAGCGTAGGGCAGGGGAGTAATCAGCCCCAGCATTTT. The V gene is TRBV9, the J gene TRBJ1-5, with D possibly TRBD1 on 6 matching bases. V lost 0 bases, J lost 4 bases, and 11 bases lay in between. The CDR3 extends over 15 amino acids. Per germline, CDR1 SGDLS and CDR2 YYNGEE.

This sequence joins TRBV27 and TRBJ2-7; possible D gene TRBD1, 6 bases. CDR1 is MNHEY, CDR2 SMNVEV, per germline (reference sequence). This CDR3 has 13 amino acids. V was trimmed by 5 bases and J by 1 base, leaving 9 bases between them. CDR3 nucleotides: TGTGCCAGCAGTGCAGGGACATCCTACGAGCAGTACTTC. Amino acid sequence: CASSAGTSYEQYF.

CDR3 DNA: TGTGCCAGCAGGGGACAGGAAAATGAAAAACTGTTTTTT. Its translation: CASRGQENEKLFF. The V and J genes are TRBV7-9 and TRBJ1-4, with 8 bases identical to TRBD1. Germline trimming cut 6 bases from V and 5 bases from J; bases unmatched to any gene: 2. Per the germline V gene, CDR1 is SEHNR and CDR2 is FQNEAQ (reference sequence). The CDR3 runs 13 residues.

V gene TRBV27 combines with J gene TRBJ1-2; maybe TRBD1 (6 bases). There are 12 residues in the CDR3. CDR1 is MNHEY, CDR2 SMNVEV, per germline (reference sequence). V was shortened by 8 bases and J by 0 bases, with 7 bases between the two germline ends. This CDR3 is CASRTANYGYTF. The CDR3, as DNA: TGTGCCAGCCGGACAGCTAACTATGGCTACACCTTC.

This clone appeared a few times. The J gene is TRBJ2-1, the V gene TRBV5-6, with D perhaps TRBD2 (6 bases). The CDR3 loop spans 13 amino acids. V was clipped by 0 bases and J by 9 bases, with 10 bases between them. Germline values: CDR1 SGHDT, CDR2 YYEEEE. In DNA form, the CDR3 reads TGTGCCAGCAGCTTGGGCGGGGATCTTGAGCAGTTCTTC. It specifies CASSLGGDLEQFF.

This clone was seen a few times. The V call is TRBV6-1, the J call TRBJ2-7; the match to TRBD2 covers 8 bases. With 1 base clipped from V and 3 bases from J, the junction kept 5 bases outside the gene matches. This CDR3 has 15 residues. In germline, CDR1 is MNHNS, CDR2 SASEGT. CDR3 protein: CASSEVPSGYYEQYF. As DNA, the CDR3 is TGTGCCAGCAGTGAAGTCCCTAGCGGGTACTACGAGCAGTACTTC.

The chain combines TRBV27 with TRBJ2-7; TRBD2 aligns across 10 bases. The germline V gene has CDR1 MNHEY and CDR2 SMNVEV (reference sequence). With V trimmed by 5 bases and J by 3 bases, 7 bases remained unmatched. The CDR3 loop spans 15 amino acids. The CDR3 DNA is TGTGCCAGCAGTGTCACGGCTAGCGGGAGCTACGAGCAGTACTTC. Translation gives CASSVTASGSYEQYF.